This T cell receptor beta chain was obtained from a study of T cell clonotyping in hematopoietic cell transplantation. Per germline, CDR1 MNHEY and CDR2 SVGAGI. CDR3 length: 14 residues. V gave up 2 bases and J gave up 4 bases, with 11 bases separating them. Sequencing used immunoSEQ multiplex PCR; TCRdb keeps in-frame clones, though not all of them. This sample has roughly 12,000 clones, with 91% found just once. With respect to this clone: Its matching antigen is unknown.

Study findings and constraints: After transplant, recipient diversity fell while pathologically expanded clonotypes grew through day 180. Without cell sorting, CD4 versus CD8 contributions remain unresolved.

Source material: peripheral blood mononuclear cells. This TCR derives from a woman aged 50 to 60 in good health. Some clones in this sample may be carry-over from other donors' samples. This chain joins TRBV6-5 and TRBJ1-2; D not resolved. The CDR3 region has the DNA TGTGCCAGCAGTTACGGCGTGCTCGCCTATGGCTACACCTTC. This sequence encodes CASSYGVLAYGYTF.